The clone carrying this T cell receptor beta chain was observed a single time. Its specificity is not known. Per the germline V gene, CDR1 is KGHSH and CDR2 is LQKENI. This CDR3 has 12 amino acids. The germline V and J ends were trimmed by 3 bases and 7 bases, with 10 bases remaining between them. The primer mix had 60 Vbeta and 13 Jbeta primers. The data were produced by immunoSEQ multiplex PCR, yet TCRdb's version contains in-frame clones alone and is incomplete. This sample has over 150,000 clones, with about 76% found just once. The sample originates from a study of cytomegalovirus exposure and HLA in healthy donors. Study background: In an earlier analysis, approximately 120 million unique TCR beta sequences were found from some 200 million T cells. From donors who were HLA-typed, an early data release held 75 million to 85 million unique TCRs.

Study results and caveats: Some TCR beta chains (164 of them) were listed as cytomegalovirus-associated.

V usage is TRBV18 and J usage is TRBJ2-7; D is possibly TRBD2 (6 bases). The sample taken for sequencing was PBMCs. This TCR derives from a woman in her 40s in good health and CMV-seropositive. CDR3 sequence: CASSPLGREQYF. CDR3 DNA sequence: TGTGCCAGCTCACCTCTTGGGAGGGAGCAGTACTTC.